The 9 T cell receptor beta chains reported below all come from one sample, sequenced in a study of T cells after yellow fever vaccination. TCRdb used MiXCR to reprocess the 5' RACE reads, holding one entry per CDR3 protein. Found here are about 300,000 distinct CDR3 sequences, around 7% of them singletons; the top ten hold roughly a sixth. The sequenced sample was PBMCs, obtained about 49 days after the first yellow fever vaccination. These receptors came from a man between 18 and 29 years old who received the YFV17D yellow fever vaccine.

CDR3 in amino acids: CASSQDLRGNEQFF. Written as DNA, the CDR3 is TGCGCCAGCAGCCAAGATCTGCGGGGGAATGAGCAGTTCTTC. The rearrangement joins TRBV4-1 to TRBJ2-1; 7 nucleotides align to TRBD2. After removal of 0 bases from V and 7 bases from J, the junction contained 3 bases not matched to a gene. There are 14 residues in the CDR3. CDR1 is MGHRA and CDR2 is YSYEKL in the germline V gene.

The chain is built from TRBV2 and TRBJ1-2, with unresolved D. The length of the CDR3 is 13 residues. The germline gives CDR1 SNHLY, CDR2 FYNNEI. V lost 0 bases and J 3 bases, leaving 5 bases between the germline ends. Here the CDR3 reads CASSEAIDYGYTF. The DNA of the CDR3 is TGTGCCAGCAGTGAAGCGATCGACTATGGCTACACCTTC.

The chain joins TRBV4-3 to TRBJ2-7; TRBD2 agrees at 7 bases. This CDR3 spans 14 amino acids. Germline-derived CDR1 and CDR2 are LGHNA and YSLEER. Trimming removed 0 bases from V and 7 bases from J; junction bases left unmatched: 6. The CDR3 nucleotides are TGCGCCAGCAGCCAAGAACCGGCGGGGGTGGAGCAGTACTTC. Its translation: CASSQEPAGVEQYF.

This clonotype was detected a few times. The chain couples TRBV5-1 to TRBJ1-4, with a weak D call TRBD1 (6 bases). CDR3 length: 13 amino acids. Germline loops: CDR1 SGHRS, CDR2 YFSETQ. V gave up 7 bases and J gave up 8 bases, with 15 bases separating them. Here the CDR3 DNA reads TGCGCCAGCGGCCGGGACAATAACGAAAAACTGTTTTTT. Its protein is CASGRDNNEKLFF.

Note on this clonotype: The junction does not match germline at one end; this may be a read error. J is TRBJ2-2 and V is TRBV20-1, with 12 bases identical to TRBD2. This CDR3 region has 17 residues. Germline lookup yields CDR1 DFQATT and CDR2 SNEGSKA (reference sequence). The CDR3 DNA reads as TGCTGTGCTACCGGGACTAGCGGGTTTCGGGGCACCGGGGAGCTGTTTTTT. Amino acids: CCATGTSGFRGTGELFF.

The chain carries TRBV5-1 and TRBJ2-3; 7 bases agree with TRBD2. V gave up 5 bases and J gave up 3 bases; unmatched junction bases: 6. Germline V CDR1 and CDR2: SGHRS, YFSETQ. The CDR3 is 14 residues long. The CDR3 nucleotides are TGCGCCAGCAGGGCGGGGGAAGTTACAGATACGCAGTATTTT. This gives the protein CASRAGEVTDTQYF.

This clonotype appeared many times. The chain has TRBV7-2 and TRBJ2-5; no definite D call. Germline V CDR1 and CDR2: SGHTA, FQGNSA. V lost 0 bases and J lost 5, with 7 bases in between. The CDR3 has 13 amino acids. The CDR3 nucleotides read TGTGCCAGCAGCTTAGCGGGTATGGAGACCCAGTACTTC. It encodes CASSLAGMETQYF.

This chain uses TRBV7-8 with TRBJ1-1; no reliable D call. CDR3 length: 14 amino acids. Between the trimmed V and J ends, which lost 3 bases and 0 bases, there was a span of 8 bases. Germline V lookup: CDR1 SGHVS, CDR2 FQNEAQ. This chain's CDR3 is CASSFGSMNTEAFF. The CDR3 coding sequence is TGTGCCAGCAGCTTCGGTTCGATGAACACTGAAGCTTTCTTT.

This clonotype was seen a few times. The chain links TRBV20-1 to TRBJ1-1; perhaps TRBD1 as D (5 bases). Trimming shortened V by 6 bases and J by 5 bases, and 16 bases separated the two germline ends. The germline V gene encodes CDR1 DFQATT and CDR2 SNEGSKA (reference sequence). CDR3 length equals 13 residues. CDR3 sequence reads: CSAGGAGRTEAFF. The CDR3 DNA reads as TGCAGTGCGGGAGGCGCAGGGAGGACTGAAGCTTTCTTT.